Only one count was recorded for the clone carrying this T cell receptor beta chain. Its target is not known. Here immunoSEQ multiplex PCR was the method, and the copy in TCRdb shows in-frame clones only, minus some. Of some 2.1 million clones in the sample, 90% to 95% are singletons; the top ten hold roughly 0.13%. This specimen comes from a study of shared clonotypes between healthy human individuals. Study-level background: Per-donor plates numbered three CD4 naive, three CD4 memory, two CD8 naive and one CD8 memory. Study-wide results and caveats: Depth was large, yet rarefaction showed that sorted-subset sequencing was incomplete. A generally larger estimated richness was seen in naive subsets than in memory subsets. Roughly 5% of naive CD4 clonotypes were common to a handful of donors.

CDR3 length: 14 amino acids. V lost 3 bases and J 5 bases, leaving 14 bases between the germline ends. Germline assignment: CDR1 SGDLS and CDR2 YYNGEE. The chain is built from TRBV9 and TRBJ1-1; the D is unclear. This clonotype originated in a man aged 18-30 years in good health. Sample: naive CD4+ T cells sorted from blood. Subset of the sample: CD45RA+ positively selected. CDR3 loop: CASSDHGGQTEAFF. CDR3 bases: TGTGCCAGCAGCGACCACGGCGGGCAAACTGAAGCTTTCTTT.